Described below is a single T cell receptor beta chain sequence and its context. The same CDR3 arises from other DNA sequences in this sample as well. The sample comes from a study of blood T cell repertoires in COVID-19. At the level of the study: Both acute and convalescent COVID-19 samples were obtained from the United States, Italy and Spain. PBMCs, B-cell-depleted T cells, or T cells provided the cDNA or gDNA that made up the material.

This CDR3 has 11 residues. Trimming shortened V by 6 bases and J by 6 bases, and 5 bases separated the two germline ends. Germline assignment: CDR1 MNHEY and CDR2 SVGAGI. Authors' analysis steps: The authors estimated nucleated cell counts from reference gene primer amplification. Sequencing was performed with immunoSEQ multiplex PCR; in TCRdb, only in-frame clones are kept and a portion is missing. The D gene and trimming were derived from the DNA, and the V and J assignments and clone size from that table. The data show 92,000 or so clones, 88% seen once. This chain joins TRBV6-5 and TRBJ2-2; D gene unclear. Material: peripheral blood. The origin of this receptor is a man between 60 and 75 years old with acute or convalescent COVID-19. CDR3 in amino acids: CASRGSGELFF. The CDR3 bases are TGTGCCAGCAGGGGCTCCGGGGAGCTGTTTTTT.